The entry that follows covers one T cell receptor (beta chain) sequence. The data were taken from a study of response to subunit inactivated influenza vaccine. TCRdb passed the RT-PCR reads through MiXCR, listing each CDR3 protein once. The data contain about 520,000 distinct CDR3 sequences, about 7.2% of them singletons. Germline loops: CDR1 WSHSY, CDR2 SAAADI. V shed 4 bases, J shed 5 bases, and the junction held 4 bases outside the gene matches. The CDR3 contains 14 residues. The V and J genes are TRBV10-2 and TRBJ2-1; 8 bases map to TRBD2. This specimen was PBMCs from blood, taken less than 30 months after vaccination. This sequence originates from a man in his fifties or sixties who received an inactivated influenza vaccine. The CDR3 nucleotides are TGCGCCAGCAGTGGGGTAGCGGGAAACAATGAGCAGTTCTTC. It yields the protein CASSGVAGNNEQFF.